This TCR beta chain was recovered during a study of response to subunit inactivated influenza vaccine. One entry per CDR3 protein, called by TCRdb with MiXCR from the RT-PCR reads. The sample carries roughly 540,000 distinct CDR3 sequences, roughly 25% recorded once. This clonotype was found a few times. Germline loops: CDR1 SGHTA, CDR2 FQGNSA. CDR3 length equals 14 residues. V was pared by 2 bases and J by 6 bases, with 6 bases of the junction left unmatched. This same sample was also part of a study on T cells expressing NK-cell markers. That work states: 5'RACE template switching built TCR beta cDNA with unique molecular identifiers. Only alpha-beta TCR T cells were sorted in several experiments, using an anti-gamma-delta TCR antibody.

The origin of this receptor is a man aged 45-65 years who received an inactivated influenza vaccine. Sequenced here: CD4+ T cells sorted from PBMCs, sampled about 11 days after vaccination. This chain joins TRBV7-2 and TRBJ1-1; 7 positions match TRBD1. CDR3 sequence: CASSLTQGLAEAFF. CDR3 nucleotides: TGTGCCAGCAGCTTAACACAGGGGCTCGCTGAAGCTTTCTTT.